This T cell receptor (beta chain) comes out of a study of CD8 T cells in Susac syndrome. Whole-study results and caveats: Detection of Susac-specific public clones gave approximately 16 in total CD8+ repertoires and about five in CD8+ TEMRA repertoires. Clonal CD8+ expansion in Susac was highest in TEMRA cells and active patients.

This CDR3 contains 17 residues. Germline loops: CDR1 SEHNR, CDR2 FQNEAQ (reference sequence). Trimming stripped 4 bases from V and 2 bases from J, with 17 bases between. The CD8+ and CD4+ T cells were isolated magnetically using a negative isolation approach, whereas the TEMRA cells were enriched by FACS. Details on this clonotype: The antigen is not known.

Random hexamers were used to reverse transcribe roughly 0.45 to 1 ug of RNA. TCR beta CDR3 was amplified by immunoSEQ multiplex PCR. This amplification extended across 54 Vbeta and 13 Jbeta segments. MiXCR was run by TCRdb on the immunoSEQ multiplex PCR reads, yielding one entry per CDR3 protein. There are tens of thousands of distinct CDR3 sequences in the sample; roughly 95% occur only once, and 0.5% to 0.8% lies in the top ten. The clonotype comes from a human donor with Susac syndrome. Material for sequencing was CD8+ T cells from PBMCs. This sequence joins TRBV7-9 and TRBJ2-2, with D perhaps matching TRBD1 (6 bases). CDR3 in DNA: TGTGCCAGCAGCTCGACGGACAGCCCAGGAAACACCGGGGAGCTGTTTTTT. Translating it yields CASSSTDSPGNTGELFF.